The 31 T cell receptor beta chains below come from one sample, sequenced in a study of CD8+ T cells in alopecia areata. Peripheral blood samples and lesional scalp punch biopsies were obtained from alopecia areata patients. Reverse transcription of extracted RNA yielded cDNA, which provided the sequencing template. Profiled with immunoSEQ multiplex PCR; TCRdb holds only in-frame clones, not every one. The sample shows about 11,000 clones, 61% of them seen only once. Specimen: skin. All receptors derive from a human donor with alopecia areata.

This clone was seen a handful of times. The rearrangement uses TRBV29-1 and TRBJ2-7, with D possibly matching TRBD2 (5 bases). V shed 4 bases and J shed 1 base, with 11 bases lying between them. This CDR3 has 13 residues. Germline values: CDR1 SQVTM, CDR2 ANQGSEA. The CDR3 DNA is TGCAGCGTTGTCTTCGGGGAGTCCTACGAGCAGTACTTC. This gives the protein CSVVFGESYEQYF.

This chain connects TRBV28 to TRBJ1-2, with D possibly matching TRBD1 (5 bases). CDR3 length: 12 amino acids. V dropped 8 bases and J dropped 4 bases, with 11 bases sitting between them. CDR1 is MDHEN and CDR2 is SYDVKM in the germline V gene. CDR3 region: CASGSGFYGYTF. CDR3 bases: TGTGCCAGCGGATCAGGGTTCTATGGCTACACCTTC.

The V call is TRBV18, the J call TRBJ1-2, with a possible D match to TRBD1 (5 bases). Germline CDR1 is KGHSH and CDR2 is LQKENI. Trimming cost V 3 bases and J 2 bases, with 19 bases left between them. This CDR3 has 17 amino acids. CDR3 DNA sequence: TGTGCCAGCTCACCCTCGTATGAAGGGGATTCCAACTATGGCTACACCTTC. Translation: CASSPSYEGDSNYGYTF.

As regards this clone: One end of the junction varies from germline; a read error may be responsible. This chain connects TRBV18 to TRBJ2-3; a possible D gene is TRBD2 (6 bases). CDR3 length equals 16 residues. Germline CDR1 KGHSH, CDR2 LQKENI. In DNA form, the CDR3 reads TGTGCCAGCTCACCCCAAAGGGACTCCTTCACAGATATGCAGTATTTT. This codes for CASSPQRDSFTDMQYF.

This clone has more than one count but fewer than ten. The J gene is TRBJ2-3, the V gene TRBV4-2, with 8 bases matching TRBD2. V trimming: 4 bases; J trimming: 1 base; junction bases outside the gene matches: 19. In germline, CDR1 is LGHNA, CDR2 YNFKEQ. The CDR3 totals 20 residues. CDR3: CASSPTNERESLPGTDTQYF. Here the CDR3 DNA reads TGTGCCAGCAGCCCAACAAACGAGCGGGAGTCGCTTCCTGGCACAGATACGCAGTATTTT.

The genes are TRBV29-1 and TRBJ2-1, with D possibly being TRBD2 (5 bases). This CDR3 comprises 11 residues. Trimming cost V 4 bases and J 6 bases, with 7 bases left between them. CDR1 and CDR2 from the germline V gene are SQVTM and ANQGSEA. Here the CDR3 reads CSVARVNEQFF. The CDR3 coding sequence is TGCAGCGTTGCGAGGGTCAATGAGCAGTTCTTC.

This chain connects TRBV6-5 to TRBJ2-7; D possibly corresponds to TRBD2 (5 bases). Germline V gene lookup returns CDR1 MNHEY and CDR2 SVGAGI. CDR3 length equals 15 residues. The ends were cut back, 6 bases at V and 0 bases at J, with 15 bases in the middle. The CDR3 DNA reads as TGTGCCAGCAGGGGCGGTCTGGGGAGCTCCTACGAGCAGTACTTC. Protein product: CASRGGLGSSYEQYF.

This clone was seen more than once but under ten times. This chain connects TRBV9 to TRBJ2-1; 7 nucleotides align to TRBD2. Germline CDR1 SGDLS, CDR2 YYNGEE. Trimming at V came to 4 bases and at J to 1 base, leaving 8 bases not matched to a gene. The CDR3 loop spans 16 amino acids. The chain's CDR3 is CASSPFAGESYNEQFF. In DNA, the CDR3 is TGTGCCAGCAGCCCCTTTGCGGGAGAATCCTACAATGAGCAGTTCTTC.

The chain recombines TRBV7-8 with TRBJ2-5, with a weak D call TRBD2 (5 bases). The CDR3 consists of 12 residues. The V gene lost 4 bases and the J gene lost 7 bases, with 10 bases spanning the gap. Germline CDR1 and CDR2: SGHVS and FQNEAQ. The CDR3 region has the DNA TGTGCCAGCAGCTCGGCCGAGGGGACCCAGTACTTC. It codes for CASSSAEGTQYF.

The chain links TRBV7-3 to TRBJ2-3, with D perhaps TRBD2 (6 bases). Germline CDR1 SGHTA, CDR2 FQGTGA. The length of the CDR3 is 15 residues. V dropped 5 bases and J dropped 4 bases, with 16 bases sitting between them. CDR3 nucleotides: TGTGCCAGCAGCCGAACACCCTCGGGAGCAGATACGCAGTATTTT. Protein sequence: CASSRTPSGADTQYF.

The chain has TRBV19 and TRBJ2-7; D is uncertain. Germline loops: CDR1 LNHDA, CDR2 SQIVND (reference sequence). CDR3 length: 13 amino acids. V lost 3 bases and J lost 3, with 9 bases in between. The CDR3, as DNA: TGTGCCAGTAGTATGGCGCCTGGCTACGAGCAGTACTTC. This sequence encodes CASSMAPGYEQYF.

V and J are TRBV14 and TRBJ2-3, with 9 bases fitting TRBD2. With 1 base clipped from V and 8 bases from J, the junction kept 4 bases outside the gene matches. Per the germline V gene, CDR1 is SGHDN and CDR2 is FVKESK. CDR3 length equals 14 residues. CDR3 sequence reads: CASSQVLTSGTQYF. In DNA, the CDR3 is TGTGCCAGCAGCCAAGTCTTGACTAGCGGTACGCAGTATTTT. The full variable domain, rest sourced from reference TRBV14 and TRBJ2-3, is EAGVTQFPSHSVIEKGQTVTLRCDPISGHDNLYWYRRVMGKEIKFLLHFVKESKQDESGMPNNRFLAERTGGTYSTLKVQPAELEDSGVYFCASSQVLTSGTQYFGPGTRLTVL.

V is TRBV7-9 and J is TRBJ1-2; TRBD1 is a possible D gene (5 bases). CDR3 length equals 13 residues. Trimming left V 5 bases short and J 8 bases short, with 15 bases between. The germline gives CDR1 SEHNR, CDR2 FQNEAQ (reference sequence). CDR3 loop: CASSHAGTEGYTF. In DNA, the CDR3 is TGTGCCAGCAGCCACGCCGGGACGGAAGGCTACACCTTC.

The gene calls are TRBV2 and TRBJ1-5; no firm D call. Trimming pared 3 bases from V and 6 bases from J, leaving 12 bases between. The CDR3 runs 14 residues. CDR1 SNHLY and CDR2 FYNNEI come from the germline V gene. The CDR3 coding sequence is TGTGCCAGCAGTGAGAATCAAGGATCTCAGCCCCAGCATTTT. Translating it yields CASSENQGSQPQHF.

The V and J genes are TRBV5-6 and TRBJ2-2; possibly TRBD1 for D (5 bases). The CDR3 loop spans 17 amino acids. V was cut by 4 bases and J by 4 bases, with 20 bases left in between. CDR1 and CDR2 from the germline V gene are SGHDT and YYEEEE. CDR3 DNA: TGTGCCAGCAGCCTGGCTGTGGTAGTGCAGGGCACCGGGGAGCTGTTTTTT. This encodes CASSLAVVVQGTGELFF. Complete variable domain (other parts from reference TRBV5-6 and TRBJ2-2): DAGVTQSPTHLIKTRGQQVTLRCSPKSGHDTVSWYQQALGQGPQFIFQYYEEEERQRGNFPDRFSGHQFPNYSSELNVNALLLGDSALYLCASSLAVVVQGTGELFFGEGSRLTVL.

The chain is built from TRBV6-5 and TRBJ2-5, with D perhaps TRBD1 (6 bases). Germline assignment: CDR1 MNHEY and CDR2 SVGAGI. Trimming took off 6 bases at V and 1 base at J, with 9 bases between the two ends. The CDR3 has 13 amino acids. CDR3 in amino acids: CASRPTGQETQYF. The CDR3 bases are TGTGCCAGCAGGCCGACAGGCCAAGAGACCCAGTACTTC.

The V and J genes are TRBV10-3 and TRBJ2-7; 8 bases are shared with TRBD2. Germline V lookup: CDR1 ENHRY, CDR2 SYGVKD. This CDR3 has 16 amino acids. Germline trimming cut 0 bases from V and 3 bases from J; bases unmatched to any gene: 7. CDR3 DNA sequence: TGTGCCATCAGTGAGTCTCTGGTCAGCGGGAGCTACGAGCAGTACTTC. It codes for CAISESLVSGSYEQYF.

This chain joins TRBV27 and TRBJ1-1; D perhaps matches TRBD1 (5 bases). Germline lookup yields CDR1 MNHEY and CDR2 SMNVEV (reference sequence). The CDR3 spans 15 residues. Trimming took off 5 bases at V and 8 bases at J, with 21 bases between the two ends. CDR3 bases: TGTGCCAGCAGTCCGATCTGGGGCAGTCCTAGGGAAGCTTTCTTT. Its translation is CASSPIWGSPREAFF.

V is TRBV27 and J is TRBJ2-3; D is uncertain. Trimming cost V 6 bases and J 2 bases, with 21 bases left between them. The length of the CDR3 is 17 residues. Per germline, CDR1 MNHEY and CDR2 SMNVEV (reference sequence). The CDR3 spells CASSSLPRWVATDTQYF. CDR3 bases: TGTGCCAGCAGCTCCCTTCCGAGGTGGGTGGCCACAGATACGCAGTATTTT.

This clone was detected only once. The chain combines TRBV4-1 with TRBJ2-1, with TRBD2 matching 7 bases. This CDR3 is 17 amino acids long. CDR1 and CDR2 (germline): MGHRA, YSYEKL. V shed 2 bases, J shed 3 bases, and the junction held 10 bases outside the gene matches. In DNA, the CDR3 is TGCGCCAGCAGCCAACCTTCCGGCGGGGGAGGCTACAATGAGCAGTTCTTC. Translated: CASSQPSGGGGYNEQFF.

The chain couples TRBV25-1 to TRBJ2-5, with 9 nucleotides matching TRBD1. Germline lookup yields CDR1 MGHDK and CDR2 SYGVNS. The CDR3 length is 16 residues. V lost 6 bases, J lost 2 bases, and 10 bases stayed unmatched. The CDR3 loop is CASREGTGIRQETQYF. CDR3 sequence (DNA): TGTGCCAGCAGGGAAGGGACAGGGATACGGCAAGAGACCCAGTACTTC.

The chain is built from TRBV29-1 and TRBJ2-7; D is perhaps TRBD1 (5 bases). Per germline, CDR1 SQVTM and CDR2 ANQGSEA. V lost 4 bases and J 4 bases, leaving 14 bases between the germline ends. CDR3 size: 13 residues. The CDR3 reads CSVVVRDGYEQYF. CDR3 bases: TGCAGCGTTGTAGTCAGGGATGGGTACGAGCAGTACTTC.

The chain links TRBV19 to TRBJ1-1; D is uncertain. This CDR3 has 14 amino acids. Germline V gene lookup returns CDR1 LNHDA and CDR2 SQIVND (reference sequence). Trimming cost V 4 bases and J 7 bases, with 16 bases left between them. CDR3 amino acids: CASSKLHTLFEAFF. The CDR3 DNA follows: TGTGCCAGTAGTAAATTACATACGCTCTTTGAAGCTTTCTTT.

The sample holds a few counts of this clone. The chain's CDR3 is CASSLLVDEQYF. Written as DNA, the CDR3 is TGCGCCAGCAGCTTGTTGGTTGACGAGCAGTACTTC. The chain links TRBV5-1 to TRBJ2-7; D ambiguous. The germline gives CDR1 SGHRS, CDR2 YFSETQ. Trimming removed 1 base from V and 5 bases from J, with 7 bases in between. This CDR3 is built from 12 residues.

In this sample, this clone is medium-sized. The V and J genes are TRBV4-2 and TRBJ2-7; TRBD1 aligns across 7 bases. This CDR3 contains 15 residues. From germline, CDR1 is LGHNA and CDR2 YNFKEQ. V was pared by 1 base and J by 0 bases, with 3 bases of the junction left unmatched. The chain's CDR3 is CASSQGQGLSYEQYF. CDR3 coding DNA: TGTGCCAGCAGCCAAGGACAGGGTCTCTCCTACGAGCAGTACTTC.

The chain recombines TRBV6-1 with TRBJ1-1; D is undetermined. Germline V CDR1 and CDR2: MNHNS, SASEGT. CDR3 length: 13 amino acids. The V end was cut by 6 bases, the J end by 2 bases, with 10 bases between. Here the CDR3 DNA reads TGTGCCAGCAGCCAAAAAGCTAACACTGAAGCTTTCTTT. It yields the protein CASSQKANTEAFF.

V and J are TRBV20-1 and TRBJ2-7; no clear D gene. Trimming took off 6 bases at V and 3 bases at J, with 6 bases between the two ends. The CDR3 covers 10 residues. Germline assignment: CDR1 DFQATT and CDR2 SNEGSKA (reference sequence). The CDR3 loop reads CSARSYEQYF. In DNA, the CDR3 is TGCAGTGCCCGTAGCTACGAGCAGTACTTC.

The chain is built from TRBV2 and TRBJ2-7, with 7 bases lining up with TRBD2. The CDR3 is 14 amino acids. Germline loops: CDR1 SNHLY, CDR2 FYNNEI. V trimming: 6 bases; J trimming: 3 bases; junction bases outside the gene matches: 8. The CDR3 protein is CASRGGGGFYEQYF. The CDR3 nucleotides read TGTGCCAGCAGGGGTGGCGGGGGATTCTACGAGCAGTACTTC.

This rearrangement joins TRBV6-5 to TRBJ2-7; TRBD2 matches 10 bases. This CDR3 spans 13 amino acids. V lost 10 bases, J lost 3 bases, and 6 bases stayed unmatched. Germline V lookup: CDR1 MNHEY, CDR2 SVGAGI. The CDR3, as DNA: TGTGCCACCCACCCTAGCGGGAGCTACGAGCAGTACTTC. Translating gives CATHPSGSYEQYF.

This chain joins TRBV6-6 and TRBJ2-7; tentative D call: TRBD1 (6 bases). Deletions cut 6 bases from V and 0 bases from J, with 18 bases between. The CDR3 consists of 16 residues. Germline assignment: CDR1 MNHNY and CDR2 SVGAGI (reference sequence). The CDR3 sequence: CASSLTGIPSSYEQYF. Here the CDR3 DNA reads TGTGCCAGCAGCCTTACAGGGATCCCAAGCTCCTACGAGCAGTACTTC.

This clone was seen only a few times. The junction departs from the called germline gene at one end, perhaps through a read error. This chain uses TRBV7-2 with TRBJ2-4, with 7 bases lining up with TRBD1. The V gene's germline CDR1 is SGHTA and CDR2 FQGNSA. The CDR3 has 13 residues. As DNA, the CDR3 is TGTGCCAGCAGCGTAGCCAAGATGACAGGGTCGCACTTC. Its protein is CASSVAKMTGSHF. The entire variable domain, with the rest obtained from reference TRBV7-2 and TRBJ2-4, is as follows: GAGVSQSPSNKVTEKGKDVELRCDPISGHTALYWYRQSLGQGLEFLIYFQGNSAPDKSGLPSDRFSAERTGGSVSTLTIQRTQQEDSAVYLCASSVAKMTGSHFGAGTRLSVL.